Listed here is a single T cell receptor beta chain. What it recognizes is unknown. The data belong to a study of T cell repertoires in cytomegalovirus infection. Overall study: Both a matching HLA type and CMV infection were indicated by public TCR beta signatures.

Trimming removed 0 bases from V and 4 bases from J; junction bases left unmatched: 5. In germline, CDR1 is LNHNV, CDR2 YYDKDF (reference sequence). The CDR3 totals 16 residues. Study-level points and caveats: Using cumulative public TCR beta family frequency, the authors identified those who carried CMV together with the relevant HLA. Clonotypes of TCR beta that were HLA-C-restricted and CMV-specific dominated the ex vivo response.

TCRdb independently ran MiXCR on the reads; one entry per CDR3 protein. The table records 700,000 to 950,000 distinct CDR3 sequences, 32% of them present only once. The receptor was derived from a human donor in good health (CMV status not recorded). Some clones in this sample may be carry-over from other donors' samples. Sequences were derived from cultured CD8+ T cells from PBMCs, sampled from culture after CMV antigen stimulation. The chain couples TRBV15 to TRBJ1-2, with 10 bases lining up with TRBD1. The DNA for the CDR3 is TGTGCCACCAGCAGAGATCGGGGACAGGGGATCTATGGCTACACCTTC. Translating it yields CATSRDRGQGIYGYTF.